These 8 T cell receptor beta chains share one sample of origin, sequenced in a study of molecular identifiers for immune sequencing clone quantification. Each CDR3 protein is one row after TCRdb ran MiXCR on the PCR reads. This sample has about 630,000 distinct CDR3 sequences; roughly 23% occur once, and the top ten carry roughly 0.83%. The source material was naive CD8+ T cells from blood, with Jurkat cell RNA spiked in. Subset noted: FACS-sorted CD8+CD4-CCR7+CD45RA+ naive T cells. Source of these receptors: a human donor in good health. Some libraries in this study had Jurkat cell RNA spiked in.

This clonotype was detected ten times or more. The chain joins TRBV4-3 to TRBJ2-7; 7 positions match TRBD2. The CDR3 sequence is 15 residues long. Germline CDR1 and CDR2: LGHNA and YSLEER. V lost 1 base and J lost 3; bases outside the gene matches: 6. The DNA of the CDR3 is TGCGCCAGCAGCCAAGGGACTAGGGCTGGCTACGAGCAGTACTTC. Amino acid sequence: CASSQGTRAGYEQYF.

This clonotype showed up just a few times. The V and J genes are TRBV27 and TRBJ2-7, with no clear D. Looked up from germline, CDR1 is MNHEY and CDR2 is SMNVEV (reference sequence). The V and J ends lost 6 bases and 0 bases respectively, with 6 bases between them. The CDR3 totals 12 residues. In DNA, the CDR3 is TGTGCCAGCAGATCTCGCTCCTACGAGCAGTACTTC. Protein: CASRSRSYEQYF.

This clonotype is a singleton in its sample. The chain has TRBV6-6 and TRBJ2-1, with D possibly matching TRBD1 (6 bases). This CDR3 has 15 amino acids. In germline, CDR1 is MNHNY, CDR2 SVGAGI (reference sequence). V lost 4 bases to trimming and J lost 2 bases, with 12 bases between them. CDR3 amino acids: CASSSTGLPYNEQFF. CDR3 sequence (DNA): TGTGCCAGCAGTTCTACAGGGTTACCCTACAATGAGCAGTTCTTC.

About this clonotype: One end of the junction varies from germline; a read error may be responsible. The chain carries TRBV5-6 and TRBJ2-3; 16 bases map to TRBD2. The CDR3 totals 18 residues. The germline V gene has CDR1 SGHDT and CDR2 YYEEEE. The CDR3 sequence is CPSSDGTSGRASTDTQYF. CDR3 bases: TGTCCCAGCAGCGATGGGACTAGCGGGAGGGCTAGCACAGATACGCAGTATTTT.

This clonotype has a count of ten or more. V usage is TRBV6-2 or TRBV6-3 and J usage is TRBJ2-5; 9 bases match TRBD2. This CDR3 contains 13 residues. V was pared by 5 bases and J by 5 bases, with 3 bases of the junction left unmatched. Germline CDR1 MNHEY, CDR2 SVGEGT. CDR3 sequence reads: CASSIAGEETQYF. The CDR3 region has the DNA TGTGCCAGCAGTATAGCGGGAGAGGAGACCCAGTACTTC.

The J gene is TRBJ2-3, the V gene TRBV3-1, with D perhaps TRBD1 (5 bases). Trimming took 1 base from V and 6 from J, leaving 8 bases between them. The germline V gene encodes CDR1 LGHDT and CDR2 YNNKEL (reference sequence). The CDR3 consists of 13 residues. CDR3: CASSQGPGDTQYF. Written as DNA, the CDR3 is TGTGCCAGCAGCCAAGGCCCAGGGGATACGCAGTATTTT.

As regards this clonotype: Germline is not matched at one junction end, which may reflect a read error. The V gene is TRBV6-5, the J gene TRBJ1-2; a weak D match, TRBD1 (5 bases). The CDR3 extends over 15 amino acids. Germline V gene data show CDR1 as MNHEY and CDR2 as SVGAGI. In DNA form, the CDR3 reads TGTGCCAGCAGCCCCGTGGTAGGGGTACGCTATGGCCACACCTTC. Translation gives CASSPVVGVRYGHTF.

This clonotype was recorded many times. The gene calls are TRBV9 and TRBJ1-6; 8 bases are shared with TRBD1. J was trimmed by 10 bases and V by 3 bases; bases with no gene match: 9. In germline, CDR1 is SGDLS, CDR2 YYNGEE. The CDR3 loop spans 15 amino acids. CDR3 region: CASSAGTGAESPLHF. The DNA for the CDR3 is TGTGCCAGCAGCGCGGGGACAGGCGCGGAGTCACCCCTCCACTTT.